The rows below give T cell receptor beta chains drawn from one sample of a study of blood T cell repertoires in COVID-19. Clones were sequenced by immunoSEQ multiplex PCR, and TCRdb holds only the in-frame ones, with some missing. Among over 300,000 clones listed, 90% were seen once. The sample was peripheral blood. The receptors were gathered from a man younger than 35 with active or convalescent COVID-19. Each CDR3 is given with its conserved first and last residue. The D gene is left open where the match is weak. Clone sizes are given selectively: once, few, many, or a class where the clone is expanded.

j_gene,d_gene,v_gene,abundance,CDR3aa,CDR3nt
TRBJ2-7,TRBD1,TRBV24-1,-,CATGDRDSYEQYF,TGTGCCACCGGAGACAGGGACTCCTACGAGCAGTACTTC
TRBJ2-3,TRBD2,TRBV7-9,-,CASKQGGAPDTQYF,TGTGCCAGCAAGCAGGGAGGGGCCCCAGATACGCAGTATTTT
TRBJ1-5,-,TRBV6-1,few,CASSDGILPGNQPQHF,TGTGCCAGCAGTGACGGCATCCTGCCAGGAAATCAGCCCCAGCATTTT
TRBJ2-7,TRBD2,TRBV7-9,-,CASSRTGTRTYEQYF,TGTGCCAGCAGCAGAACCGGGACTAGGACCTACGAGCAGTACTTC
TRBJ2-1,TRBD2,TRBV7-7,-,CASSFTSGRENEQFF,TGTGCTAGCAGCTTCACTAGCGGGAGAGAGAATGAGCAGTTCTTC
TRBJ1-5,-,TRBV28,-,CASSWEGLNNQPQHF,TGTGCCAGCAGTTGGGAGGGTCTTAACAATCAGCCCCAGCATTTT
TRBJ2-1,TRBD2,TRBV3-1/TRBV3-2,-,CASSLQSTSGPYNEQFF,TGTGCCAGCAGCCTGCAATCGACTAGCGGACCTTACAATGAGCAGTTCTTC
TRBJ1-2,TRBD1,TRBV9,-,CASSKDRAYGGYTF,TGTGCCAGCAGCAAGGACAGGGCGTATGGCGGCTACACCTTC
TRBJ1-1,-,TRBV21-1,-,CASIPGTSNTEAFF,TGTGCCAGCATCCCGGGGACATCGAACACTGAAGCTTTCTTT
TRBJ1-3,-,TRBV9,-,CASSVQGAGNTIYF,TGTGCCAGCAGCGTCCAGGGTGCCGGAAACACCATATATTTT
TRBJ2-5,-,TRBV19,-,CASRKAQGGFQETQYF,TGTGCCAGTAGGAAAGCTCAGGGGGGTTTCCAAGAGACCCAGTACTTC
TRBJ1-2,TRBD1,TRBV6-5,-,CASSRDRVGYTF,TGTGCCAGCAGCCGGGACAGAGTAGGCTACACCTTC
TRBJ2-7,TRBD2,TRBV5-4,-,CASSFGLAGVDEQYF,TGTGCCAGCAGCTTCGGACTAGCGGGAGTGGATGAGCAGTACTTC
TRBJ2-7,TRBD2,TRBV28,-,CASSFRGRGAYEQYF,TGTGCCAGCAGTTTTCGCGGGAGGGGGGCCTACGAGCAGTACTTC
TRBJ2-2,TRBD2,TRBV9,few,CASSERTSGGMNTGELFF,TGTGCCAGCAGCGAGAGGACTAGCGGGGGGATGAACACCGGGGAGCTGTTTTTT
TRBJ2-3,-,TRBV24-1,-,CATSDSRGLTSTDTQYF,TGTGCCACCAGTGATTCGAGGGGACTGACTAGCACAGATACGCAGTATTTT
TRBJ1-1,TRBD1,TRBV2,-,CASSVRDREGTEAFF,TGTGCCAGCAGTGTACGGGACAGGGAGGGCACTGAAGCTTTCTTT
TRBJ2-2,TRBD2,TRBV18,-,CASSPIAGAGTGELFF,TGTGCCAGCTCACCTATAGCGGGAGCGGGCACCGGGGAGCTGTTTTTT
TRBJ1-2,-,TRBV10-2,-,CASSEADVNYGYTF,TGCGCCAGCAGTGAGGCAGATGTTAACTATGGCTACACCTTC
TRBJ1-2,-,TRBV4-1,-,CASSQAPGDTGGYTF,TGCGCCAGCAGCCAAGCTCCAGGGGATACTGGTGGCTACACCTTC
TRBJ1-2,-,TRBV19,-,CASSYRGRGYGYTF,TGTGCCAGTAGTTATCGTGGGCGGGGGTATGGCTACACCTTC
TRBJ2-1,-,TRBV21-1,-,CASSKARGGPYNEQFF,TGTGCCAGCAGCAAAGCAAGGGGGGGTCCCTACAATGAGCAGTTCTTC
TRBJ2-2,TRBD1,TRBV7-9,-,CASSLGGGARSTGELFF,TGTGCCAGCAGCTTAGGAGGGGGCGCCAGGAGTACCGGGGAGCTGTTTTTT
TRBJ1-5,-,TRBV19,-,CASSVHNTNQPQHF,TGTGCCAGTAGCGTCCACAACACGAATCAGCCCCAGCATTTT
TRBJ1-5,TRBD1,TRBV15,-,CATSRDSGTAVGNQPQHF,TGTGCCACCAGCAGAGATTCTGGGACAGCGGTGGGCAATCAGCCCCAGCATTTT
TRBJ2-3,TRBD1,TRBV6-5,-,CASSSGQGARAQYF,TGTGCCAGCAGTTCTGGACAGGGGGCAAGGGCGCAGTATTTT